The source of this TCR beta chain is a study of T cell responses to AZD1222 COVID-19 vaccine. Notes on this clone: Its antigen remains unknown.

TCRdb keeps only in-frame clones here, not all; method: immunoSEQ multiplex PCR. The sample carries about 110,000 clones, less than 95% recorded once. This CDR3 contains 15 residues. Trimming cost V 0 bases and J 8 bases, with 13 bases left between them. Per the germline V gene, CDR1 is MNHEY and CDR2 is SVGAGI. The study, taken as a whole, reports: There were mostly white British donors and more females than males, and clonal diversity was possibly underestimated.

Sequencing used peripheral blood, obtained on day 0 of AZD1222 vaccination. The sequence was collected from an adult in good health. The chain combines TRBV6-5 with TRBJ1-4; the D is unclear. CDR3 in DNA: TGTGCCAGCAGTTACTCGGGAAGGGTGGGGGAAAAACTGTTTTTT. Its protein is CASSYSGRVGEKLFF.